Shown below are 20 T cell receptor beta chains from a single sample sequenced in a study of T cell responses to AZD1222 COVID-19 vaccine. The protocol was immunoSEQ multiplex PCR, while the TCRdb copy is restricted to in-frame clones and leaves out a portion. Seen here are 100,000 or so clones, 88% observed once, and the top ten hold around 2.3%. This material consisted of peripheral blood, taken on day 0 of AZD1222 vaccination. The origin of the receptors is an adult in good health.

The chain carries TRBV6-5 and TRBJ2-7; D unclear. This CDR3 is built from 16 residues. V lost 2 bases and J 0 bases, leaving 14 bases between the germline ends. Germline V CDR1 and CDR2: MNHEY, SVGAGI. The CDR3 loop is CASSYEGVAGSYEQYF. In DNA form, the CDR3 reads TGTGCCAGCAGTTACGAAGGTGTGGCAGGCTCCTACGAGCAGTACTTC.

The chain has TRBV3-1 (or the pseudogene TRBV3-2) and TRBJ1-2; D gene uncertain. From germline, CDR1 is LGHDT and CDR2 YNNKEL (reference sequence). This CDR3 spans 13 amino acids. Trimming removed 2 bases from V and 8 bases from J, with 12 bases in between. The CDR3 nucleotides read TGTGCCAGCAGCCAATACACGGCGGGCGGCTACACCTTC. It is translated as CASSQYTAGGYTF.

The chain couples TRBV28 to TRBJ1-5, with TRBD1 matching 9 bases. The CDR3 runs to 16 residues. The germline V gene has CDR1 MDHEN and CDR2 SYDVKM. The V and J ends lost 6 bases and 2 bases, in that order; junction bases with no gene match: 8. CDR3 residues: CASSRTGGEGNQPQHF. CDR3 nucleotides: TGTGCCAGCAGCAGAACAGGGGGCGAGGGCAATCAGCCCCAGCATTTT.

The chain employs TRBV27 and TRBJ1-1; D is uncertain. V lost 8 bases to trimming and J lost 4 bases, with 23 bases between them. CDR3 size: 16 residues. In germline, CDR1 is MNHEY, CDR2 SMNVEV (reference sequence). Written as DNA, the CDR3 is TGTGCCAGCTATAACCACGGACTCCCGGGGAGCACTGAAGCTTTCTTT. It encodes CASYNHGLPGSTEAFF.

The CDR3 is CASSKPGLALETQYF. DNA of the CDR3: TGTGCCAGTAGTAAACCGGGACTAGCGCTGGAGACCCAGTACTTC. The chain links TRBV19 to TRBJ2-5, with 10 nucleotides matching TRBD2. Germline CDR1 reads LNHDA; CDR2 reads SQIVND (reference sequence). This CDR3 region has 15 residues. V lost 4 bases and J lost 5; bases outside the gene matches: 7.

The chain employs TRBV2 and TRBJ2-2, with TRBD1 as a possible D gene (5 bases). The CDR3 runs to 14 residues. Trimming stripped 3 bases from V and 6 bases from J, with 11 bases between. Germline lookup yields CDR1 SNHLY and CDR2 FYNNEI. The DNA of the CDR3 is TGTGCCAGCAGTGACGCAGGGTCTGCCGGGGAGCTGTTTTTT. Amino acids: CASSDAGSAGELFF.

J is TRBJ2-7 and V is TRBV24-1; a possible D gene is TRBD2 (6 bases). Germline assignment: CDR1 KGHDR and CDR2 SFDVKD. This CDR3 contains 15 residues. V lost 7 bases to trimming and J lost 2 bases, with 17 bases between them. The chain's CDR3 is CATSPRDSLPYEQYF. CDR3 in DNA: TGTGCCACCAGCCCCCGGGACTCCTTACCCTACGAGCAGTACTTC.

The rearrangement joins TRBV19 to TRBJ1-2, with 8 nucleotides matching TRBD1. V lost 5 bases, J lost 7 bases, and 12 bases stayed unmatched. The length of the CDR3 is 15 residues. Germline assignment: CDR1 LNHDA and CDR2 SQIVND (reference sequence). The CDR3 loop is CASSSKSRGLSGYTF. The CDR3 nucleotides are TGTGCCAGTAGTTCCAAATCCAGGGGGCTCAGTGGCTACACCTTC.

Only a few counts were recorded for this clone. The rearrangement links TRBV2 to TRBJ1-1; 8 nucleotides align to TRBD1. Germline CDR1 and CDR2: SNHLY and FYNNEI. The CDR3 has 12 amino acids. The V segment lost 8 bases and the J segment 2 bases; nucleotides outside the gene matches: 1. CDR3 region: CASGQGNTEAFF. For the CDR3, the DNA is TGTGCCAGCGGACAGGGCAACACTGAAGCTTTCTTT.

A single count supports this clone. This chain joins TRBV12-5 and TRBJ2-3, with D possibly matching TRBD1 (6 bases). V lost 8 bases, J lost 4 bases, and 13 bases lay in between. The length of the CDR3 is 13 residues. The germline CDR1 and CDR2 sequences are LGHNT and FRNRAP. Here the CDR3 DNA reads TGTGCTAGTCTCAAGTCAGGGGCAGATACGCAGTATTTT. Encoded protein: CASLKSGADTQYF.

DNA for the CDR3: TGTGCCAGCAGCTTAGCGTCCGCGAACTATGGCTACACCTTC. Encoded protein: CASSLASANYGYTF. The genes are TRBV7-9 and TRBJ1-2; D unclear. This CDR3 has 14 residues. Germline V gene sequence: CDR1 SEHNR, CDR2 FQNEAQ (reference sequence). V lost 0 bases and J 2 bases, leaving 7 bases between the germline ends.

The gene calls are TRBV28 and TRBJ2-2; D ambiguous. The CDR3 loop spans 13 amino acids. CDR1 is MDHEN, CDR2 SYDVKM, per germline. V was trimmed by 7 bases and J by 2 bases, leaving 8 bases between them. CDR3 bases: TGTGCCAGCATTAATGGTAACACCGGGGAGCTGTTTTTT. It codes for CASINGNTGELFF.

The chain links TRBV6-5 to TRBJ2-7; possible D gene TRBD2, 6 bases. Germline assignment: CDR1 MNHEY and CDR2 SVGAGI. CDR3 length equals 14 residues. Trimming took off 4 bases at V and 5 bases at J, with 15 bases between the two ends. As DNA, the CDR3 is TGTGCCAGCAGTTCGCTGCGGGGCCTCCACGAGCAGTACTTC. Protein: CASSSLRGLHEQYF.

Here the CDR3 reads CASSISLTGDSPLHF. The CDR3 DNA is TGTGCCAGTAGTATCTCCTTGACAGGGGATTCACCCCTCCACTTT. This chain joins TRBV19 and TRBJ1-6, with 8 nucleotides matching TRBD1. V gave up 3 bases and J gave up 8 bases; unmatched junction bases: 6. Per the germline V gene, CDR1 is LNHDA and CDR2 is SQIVND (reference sequence). This CDR3 is 15 amino acids long.

This chain uses TRBV29-1 with TRBJ1-5; TRBD1 matches 8 bases. Germline V gene sequence: CDR1 SQVTM, CDR2 ANQGSEA. V was pared by 6 bases and J by 7 bases, with 8 bases of the junction left unmatched. This CDR3 region has 13 residues. Here the CDR3 DNA reads TGCAGCGTGGGGACAGGTGAGAGCCAGCCCCAGCATTTT. Translated: CSVGTGESQPQHF. Combining the CDR3 with reference TRBV29-1 and TRBJ1-5 gives the whole variable domain SAVISQKPSRDICQRGTSLTIQCQVDSQVTMMFWYRQQPGQSLTLIATANQGSEATYESGFVIDKFPISRPNLTFSTLTVSNMSPEDSSIYLCSVGTGESQPQHFGDGTRLSIL.

The genes are TRBV5-3 and TRBJ1-2; D is unresolved. TRBV5-3 is noted as an ORF with a role that remains uncertain. Trimming left V 4 bases short and J 0 bases short, with 7 bases between. This CDR3 comprises 13 residues. DNA for the CDR3: TGTGCCAGAAGCCTTCCCACTAACTATGGCTACACCTTC. It yields the protein CARSLPTNYGYTF.

The chain employs TRBV10-2 and TRBJ2-2; 13 nucleotides align to TRBD2. The germline V gene encodes CDR1 WSHSY and CDR2 SAAADI. The CDR3 contains 18 residues. The trim removed 2 bases at V and 0 bases at J, leaving 3 bases unmatched. Here the CDR3 DNA reads TGCGCCAGCAGTGAGAGACTAGCGGGGGGCTCGAACACCGGGGAGCTGTTTTTT. Amino acids: CASSERLAGGSNTGELFF.

The chain has TRBV14 and TRBJ1-3; a possible D gene is TRBD1 (6 bases). The V gene's germline CDR1 is SGHDN and CDR2 FVKESK. V lost 4 bases, J lost 2 bases, and 12 bases lay in between. The CDR3 length is 15 residues. In nucleotides, the CDR3 is TGTGCCAGCAGCCCTCCGGGACAACCTGGAAACACCATATATTTT. It translates to CASSPPGQPGNTIYF.

The chain couples TRBV9 to TRBJ2-5, with TRBD1 as a possible D gene (5 bases). Trimming removed 6 bases at V and 7 bases at J, with 13 bases between. This CDR3 contains 12 residues. CDR1 is SGDLS, CDR2 YYNGEE, per germline. The CDR3 here is CASNRGPTTQYF. The CDR3 bases are TGTGCCAGCAATAGGGGCCCAACGACCCAGTACTTC.

The gene calls are TRBV7-3 and TRBJ1-2; D is undetermined. This CDR3 is 15 amino acids long. The germline CDR1 and CDR2 sequences are SGHTA and FQGTGA. V lost 2 bases to trimming and J lost 0 bases, with 10 bases between them. CDR3 sequence: CASSLEPESNYGYTF. The CDR3 coding sequence is TGTGCCAGCAGCTTAGAGCCAGAGTCTAACTATGGCTACACCTTC.